These 24 T cell receptor beta chains came from one sample sequenced in a study of PD-1 and CTLA-4 blockade in melanoma. TCRdb's copy holds only in-frame clones and misses some; the assay was immunoSEQ multiplex PCR. The table has about 30,000 clones, around 89% seen once. The sequencing here drew on CD8+ T cells from peripheral blood, taken from a patient given anti-PD-1 treatment. Receptors were obtained from a human donor with melanoma.

The chain recombines TRBV28 with TRBJ1-1; the D is unclear. The germline V gene encodes CDR1 MDHEN and CDR2 SYDVKM. With 1 base removed from V and 7 bases from J, the gap between germline ends came to 10 bases. The CDR3 runs to 13 residues. This chain's CDR3 is CASSLYGRGEAFF. Written as DNA, the CDR3 is TGTGCCAGCAGTTTATATGGGCGGGGTGAAGCTTTCTTT.

The CDR3 coding sequence is TGTGCCACCAGCAGGGGGACAGAGGCACAGCCCCAGCATTTT. Translating it yields CATSRGTEAQPQHF. The chain employs TRBV15 and TRBJ1-5, with 7 bases fitting TRBD1. The trim removed 3 bases at V and 7 bases at J, leaving 6 bases unmatched. The CDR3 length is 14 residues. Germline V gene data show CDR1 as LNHNV and CDR2 as YYDKDF (reference sequence).

V gene TRBV5-1 combines with J gene TRBJ2-7, with a possible D match to TRBD1 (5 bases). CDR1 is SGHRS and CDR2 is YFSETQ in the germline V gene. The CDR3 spans 12 residues. Between the trimmed V and J ends, which lost 2 bases and 10 bases, there was a span of 13 bases. CDR3: CASSLSRELQYF. CDR3 DNA sequence: TGCGCCAGCAGCTTAAGCAGGGAACTTCAGTACTTC.

This clone has a handful of counts. This rearrangement joins TRBV14 to TRBJ1-3; 7 nucleotides match TRBD1. The CDR3 has 17 residues. Germline V gives CDR1 SGHDN, CDR2 FVKESK. V lost 1 base and J lost 2; bases outside the gene matches: 8. Here the CDR3 reads CASSQGGQRWPGNTIYF. CDR3 nucleotide sequence: TGTGCCAGCAGCCAAGGGGGACAGCGGTGGCCTGGAAACACCATATATTTT.

J is TRBJ1-4 and V is TRBV13; D is possibly TRBD1 (5 bases). The CDR3 has 15 amino acids. The V gene's germline CDR1 is PRHDT and CDR2 FYEKMQ (reference sequence). V shed 4 bases and J shed 6 bases, with 15 bases lying between them. CDR3 loop: CASSSRLQGDEKLFF. DNA for the CDR3: TGTGCCAGCAGCTCCCGCCTGCAGGGCGATGAAAAACTGTTTTTT.

The J gene is TRBJ2-7, the V gene TRBV28; no clear D. CDR1 and CDR2 (germline): MDHEN, SYDVKM. Trimming cost V 5 bases and J 2 bases, with 7 bases left between them. The CDR3 covers 12 residues. DNA of the CDR3: TGTGCCAGCAGTCCCGAGCCCTACGAGCAGTACTTC. Protein product: CASSPEPYEQYF.

This sequence joins TRBV19 and TRBJ2-1; 12 bases agree with TRBD2. V trimming: 4 bases; J trimming: 4 bases; junction bases outside the gene matches: 2. Per germline, CDR1 LNHDA and CDR2 SQIVND (reference sequence). The CDR3 sequence is 15 residues long. DNA for the CDR3: TGTGCCAGTAGTAAGACTAGCGGGGGATACAATGAGCAGTTCTTC. Encoded protein: CASSKTSGGYNEQFF.

In its sample, this clone was seen once. The V gene is TRBV7-8, the J gene TRBJ2-5; maybe TRBD2 (5 bases). This CDR3 comprises 11 residues. V lost 4 bases, J lost 5 bases, and 5 bases lay in between. Germline CDR1 is SGHVS and CDR2 is FQNEAQ. CDR3 loop: CASSSGETQYF. The CDR3 DNA reads as TGTGCCAGCAGCTCGGGGGAGACCCAGTACTTC.

This clone has only one observation. This chain joins TRBV27 and TRBJ1-1, with D maybe TRBD1 (6 bases). The CDR3 is 14 amino acids. Germline V gene sequence: CDR1 MNHEY, CDR2 SMNVEV (reference sequence). Trimming stripped 7 bases from V and 3 bases from J, with 15 bases between. The CDR3: CASKVGGGYTEAFF. CDR3 coding DNA: TGTGCCAGCAAGGTGGGAGGGGGGTACACTGAAGCTTTCTTT.

The chain is built from TRBV4-1 and TRBJ1-1; 9 bases agree with TRBD1. CDR1 MGHRA and CDR2 YSYEKL come from the germline V gene. The ends lost 5 bases at V and 5 bases at J; junction bases unmatched: 9. The CDR3 is 15 amino acids. The CDR3 DNA is TGCGCCAGCAGCGCCTCGGACAGGGGTGGTACTGAAGCTTTCTTT. Its protein product is CASSASDRGGTEAFF.

The chain combines TRBV4-1 with TRBJ2-1; TRBD1 might be the D (6 bases). The CDR3 loop spans 16 amino acids. Germline V gives CDR1 MGHRA, CDR2 YSYEKL. Trimming removed 1 base at V and 8 bases at J, with 18 bases between. The CDR3 DNA follows: TGCGCCAGCAGCCAAGGCATCGTTCAGGGGTGGGATGAGCAGTTCTTC. Its protein product is CASSQGIVQGWDEQFF.

J is TRBJ1-2 and V is TRBV4-2, with 7 bases that match TRBD1. There are 17 residues in the CDR3. With 0 bases clipped from V and 2 bases from J, the junction kept 9 bases outside the gene matches. Germline V gene sequence: CDR1 LGHNA, CDR2 YNFKEQ. This chain's CDR3 is CASSQDPVTGKNYGYTF. DNA for the CDR3: TGTGCCAGCAGCCAAGATCCAGTGACAGGGAAAAACTATGGCTACACCTTC.

DNA of the CDR3: TGTGCCAGCAGCTCACGCCTCGTCCCCTACGAGCAGTACTTC. It codes for CASSSRLVPYEQYF. V is TRBV11-3 and J is TRBJ2-7; no clear D. Trimming took off 4 bases at V and 2 bases at J, with 12 bases between the two ends. Germline loops: CDR1 SGHNT, CDR2 YENEEA. This CDR3 contains 14 residues.

V is TRBV4-1 and J is TRBJ1-2, with D possibly matching TRBD1 (5 bases). This CDR3 has 14 residues. Trimming removed 0 bases at V and 4 bases at J, with 9 bases between. Germline lookup yields CDR1 MGHRA and CDR2 YSYEKL. CDR3 sequence (DNA): TGCGCCAGCAGCCAAGACGGGACCTCCTATGGCTACACCTTC. Translation gives CASSQDGTSYGYTF.

The V and J genes are TRBV7-9 and TRBJ2-2, with 8 bases that match TRBD2. CDR1 SEHNR and CDR2 FQNEAQ come from the germline V gene (reference sequence). V gave up 0 bases and J gave up 7 bases; unmatched junction bases: 7. The CDR3 sequence is 16 residues long. CDR3 amino acids: CASSLAAGGRGGELFF. The CDR3 bases are TGTGCCAGCAGCTTAGCGGCGGGGGGCCGCGGCGGGGAGCTGTTTTTT.

The chain couples TRBV2 to TRBJ1-5; possibly TRBD1 for D (5 bases). Trimming stripped 11 bases from V and 0 bases from J, with 14 bases between. Germline-derived CDR1 and CDR2 are SNHLY and FYNNEI. CDR3 length: 14 residues. The CDR3 region is CAGADIYSNQPQHF. The CDR3 DNA sequence: TGTGCCGGAGCGGACATCTATAGCAATCAGCCCCAGCATTTT.

The J gene is TRBJ2-7, the V gene TRBV7-9; no clear D. The length of the CDR3 is 14 residues. V was shortened by 5 bases and J by 3 bases, with 14 bases between the two germline ends. Per the germline V gene, CDR1 is SEHNR and CDR2 is FQNEAQ (reference sequence). CDR3: CASSPDGRYYEQYF. CDR3 coding DNA: TGTGCCAGCAGCCCAGACGGCAGATACTACGAGCAGTACTTC.

In its sample, this clone was seen once. V gene TRBV3-1 (or the pseudogene TRBV3-2) combines with J gene TRBJ2-3, with D possibly TRBD1 on 5 matching bases. Germline assignment: CDR1 LGHDT and CDR2 YNNKEL (reference sequence). Trimming pared 3 bases from V and 2 bases from J, leaving 12 bases between. This CDR3 has 15 residues. CDR3 sequence: CASSQLGRATDTQYF. CDR3 bases: TGTGCCAGCAGCCAGTTGGGCAGGGCCACAGATACGCAGTATTTT.

The V call is TRBV9, the J call TRBJ2-7; D is perhaps TRBD2 (6 bases). In germline, CDR1 is SGDLS, CDR2 YYNGEE. V was trimmed by 9 bases and J by 2 bases, leaving 15 bases between them. The CDR3 runs to 13 residues. CDR3 sequence: CAISSDGTYEQYF. CDR3 nucleotides: TGTGCCATCTCTAGCGACGGTACCTACGAGCAGTACTTC.

This clone turned up a few times. V usage is TRBV6-6 and J usage is TRBJ1-2, with D unclear. The germline V and J ends were trimmed by 10 bases and 8 bases, with 14 bases remaining between them. CDR3 length: 11 amino acids. The germline V gene encodes CDR1 MNHNY and CDR2 SVGAGI (reference sequence). The CDR3 nucleotides read TGTGCCATGGGGAGTTCGTCGGGCTACACCTTC. It is translated as CAMGSSSGYTF.

The CDR3 loop is CASSPGIPNEQFF. DNA for the CDR3: TGTGCCAGTAGTCCCGGGATACCCAATGAGCAGTTCTTC. The chain has TRBV19 and TRBJ2-1, with D perhaps TRBD2 (5 bases). V dropped 5 bases and J dropped 6 bases, with 11 bases sitting between them. Germline lookup yields CDR1 LNHDA and CDR2 SQIVND (reference sequence). The CDR3 sequence is 13 residues long.

The V call is TRBV29-1, the J call TRBJ2-2; maybe TRBD2 (6 bases). V lost 0 bases and J 4 bases, leaving 12 bases between the germline ends. Germline V gene data show CDR1 as SQVTM and CDR2 as ANQGSEA. This CDR3 has 15 amino acids. This CDR3 reads CSVEDLGGGTGELFF. The DNA for the CDR3 is TGCAGCGTTGAAGATCTTGGGGGAGGCACCGGGGAGCTGTTTTTT.

A single count supports this clone. The rearrangement joins TRBV9 to TRBJ2-3; D uncertain. Per germline, CDR1 SGDLS and CDR2 YYNGEE. The V end lost 2 bases, the J end lost 3 bases, and 7 bases lay between the germline ends. CDR3 size: 13 residues. The CDR3 region is CASSVSGTDTQYF. The CDR3 bases are TGTGCCAGCAGCGTTTCCGGGACAGATACGCAGTATTTT.

V and J are TRBV13 and TRBJ1-1, with 7 bases that match TRBD1. Germline CDR1 and CDR2: PRHDT and FYEKMQ (reference sequence). V shed 4 bases and J 1 base; nucleotides not matched to a gene: 6. The CDR3 contains 15 residues. CDR3 region: CASSSRDRANTEAFF. The CDR3 nucleotides are TGTGCCAGCAGCTCAAGAGACAGGGCGAACACTGAAGCTTTCTTT.